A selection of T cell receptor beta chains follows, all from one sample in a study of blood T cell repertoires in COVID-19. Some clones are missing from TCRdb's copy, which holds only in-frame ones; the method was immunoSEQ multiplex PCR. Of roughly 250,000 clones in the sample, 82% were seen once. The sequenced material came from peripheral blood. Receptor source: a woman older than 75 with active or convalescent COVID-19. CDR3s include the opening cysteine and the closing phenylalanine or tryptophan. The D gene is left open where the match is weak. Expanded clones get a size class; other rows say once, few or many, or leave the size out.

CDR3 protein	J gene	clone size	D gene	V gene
CASSSVTGSNEKLFF	TRBJ1-4	.	.	TRBV7-9
CASSSGYQGARVKTQYF	TRBJ2-5	few	TRBD1	TRBV27
CASRLGQGNGYTF	TRBJ1-2	.	.	TRBV2
CASSIALGLAGDYEQYF	TRBJ2-7	.	TRBD2	TRBV19
CASSLDSSGGETQYF	TRBJ2-5	.	TRBD2	TRBV5-1
CASSSASLASETQYF	TRBJ2-5	.	.	TRBV27
CASSPQQGSPNEQYF	TRBJ2-7	.	.	TRBV3-1/TRBV3-2
CASTDQETQYF	TRBJ2-5	once	.	TRBV5-4
CASSGVRGGQPQHF	TRBJ1-5	.	.	TRBV28
CASSLPGGNGGEQFF	TRBJ2-1	.	.	TRBV5-4
CASSDGQGGYGYTF	TRBJ1-2	.	TRBD1	TRBV18
CASRPGDTSYEQYF	TRBJ2-7	.	.	TRBV28
CASGLTSSPDTQYF	TRBJ2-3	.	.	TRBV2
CASSPPLETQYF	TRBJ2-5	.	.	TRBV18
CATSLAGGDQETQYF	TRBJ2-5	.	TRBD2	TRBV24-1
CATSEPGTAAEQYF	TRBJ2-7	once	TRBD1	TRBV24-1
CASSLSSEAFF	TRBJ1-1	.	.	TRBV28
CASRGTSGGANEQFF	TRBJ2-1	once	TRBD2	TRBV6-6
CASSPLAGWAQAEQYF	TRBJ2-7	.	TRBD2	TRBV3-1/TRBV3-2
CASSLGTTHQETQYF	TRBJ2-5	.	.	TRBV7-9